Presented here are 27 T cell receptor beta chains from one specimen sequenced in a study of OX40 agonist ivuxolimab in advanced cancers. Library method: the immunoSEQ multiplex PCR assay. What TCRdb holds here is the immuneACCESS table cut down to in-frame rearrangements. Part of the clones is not present; checked against another copy, under half of the missing clones reflect an unresolved V gene, and the others are unexplained. Across this sample there are approximately 51,000 clones, with 60% to 80% seen only once. 2% to 2.5% of the sample belongs to the ten largest clones. Sample: CD4+ or CD8+ T cells sorted from blood, taken in a trial of the OX40 agonist ivuxolimab. These receptors came from an adult with an advanced solid tumor such as melanoma, head and neck, liver or kidney cancer.

This clone was seen a few times. The CDR3 reads CASSNFGLAGVYNEQFF. CDR3 bases: TGTGCCAGCAGCAATTTCGGACTAGCGGGGGTATACAATGAGCAGTTCTTC. The chain is built from TRBV7-3 and TRBJ2-1; 13 bases fit TRBD2. Losses at the gene ends were 5 bases for V and 4 bases for J; bases not matched to a gene: 8. Germline CDR1 reads SGHTA; CDR2 reads FQGTGA. CDR3 length: 17 amino acids.

The V and J genes are TRBV29-1 and TRBJ2-1, with D hard to call. The CDR3 spans 15 residues. Trimming took 5 bases from V and 0 from J, leaving 14 bases between them. Germline CDR1 SQVTM, CDR2 ANQGSEA. CDR3: CSVYLRTSSYNEQFF. For the CDR3, the DNA is TGCAGCGTTTATCTGAGGACGAGCTCCTACAATGAGCAGTTCTTC.

This chain links TRBV2 with TRBJ2-3; the match to TRBD1 covers 7 bases. The CDR3 covers 18 residues. V trimming: 2 bases; J trimming: 2 bases; junction bases outside the gene matches: 13. Germline V lookup: CDR1 SNHLY, CDR2 FYNNEI. CDR3 protein: CASSERGGRAFFTDTQYF. The DNA for the CDR3 is TGTGCCAGCAGTGAAAGAGGGGGCCGGGCTTTTTTCACAGATACGCAGTATTTT.

The chain employs TRBV10-1 and TRBJ2-1, with 7 bases matching TRBD1. The germline CDR1 and CDR2 sequences are WNHNN and SYGVQD (reference sequence). The CDR3 has 15 residues. The trim removed 5 bases at V and 4 bases at J, leaving 8 bases unmatched. The CDR3 spells CASSPERGRYNEQFF. The CDR3 bases are TGCGCCAGCAGTCCCGAGAGGGGGCGTTACAATGAGCAGTTCTTC.

This chain connects TRBV4-2 to TRBJ1-5; D call uncertain. This CDR3 has 15 amino acids. Trimming took off 0 bases at V and 1 base at J, with 7 bases between the two ends. Germline CDR1 LGHNA, CDR2 YNFKEQ. For the CDR3, the DNA is TGTGCCAGCAGCCAAGAACGGATAAGCAATCAGCCCCAGCATTTT. The encoded protein is CASSQERISNQPQHF.

This clone came up once. The chain is built from TRBV30 and TRBJ2-3; 11 bases map to TRBD2. This CDR3 comprises 14 residues. The trim removed 7 bases at V and 4 bases at J, leaving 7 bases unmatched. Germline V CDR1 and CDR2: GTSNPN, SVGIG (reference sequence). The CDR3: CALTLAGGADTQYF. The CDR3 region has the DNA TGTGCCTTAACGCTAGCGGGAGGAGCAGATACGCAGTATTTT.

As to this clone: This CDR3 is also generated by other DNA sequences in the sample. The chain combines TRBV10-1 with TRBJ1-5; no reliable D call. The germline V and J ends were trimmed by 8 bases and 9 bases, with 14 bases remaining between them. CDR3 length: 12 amino acids. Germline CDR1 WNHNN, CDR2 SYGVQD (reference sequence). CDR3 loop: CASRQPPRPQHF. As DNA, the CDR3 is TGCGCCAGCCGTCAGCCCCCCCGGCCCCAGCATTTT.

The chain joins TRBV7-6 to TRBJ2-5; TRBD2 matches 8 bases. This CDR3 spans 15 amino acids. The V gene's germline CDR1 is SGHVS and CDR2 FNYEAQ. V gave up 6 bases and J gave up 7 bases; unmatched junction bases: 13. CDR3 in DNA: TGTGCCAGCAGTCCGGGAGGGCCCCGCCAGGGGACCCAGTACTTC. The encoded protein is CASSPGGPRQGTQYF.

The chain employs TRBV18 and TRBJ1-5; D is unresolved. Germline CDR1 is KGHSH and CDR2 is LQKENI. V was clipped by 3 bases and J by 4 bases, with 7 bases between them. This CDR3 contains 13 residues. CDR3 nucleotides: TGTGCCAGCTCACCCACGGCGAATCAGCCCCAGCATTTT. Its translation is CASSPTANQPQHF. Full variable domain (outside the CDR3, taken from reference TRBV18 and TRBJ1-5): NAGVMQNPRHLVRRRGQEARLRCSPMKGHSHVYWYRQLPEEGLKFMVYLQKENIIDESGMPKERFSAEFPKEGPSILRIQQVVRGDSAAYFCASSPTANQPQHFGDGTRLSIL.

This clone appeared once. The gene calls are TRBV14 and TRBJ1-2; D not certain. V gave up 0 bases and J gave up 4 bases, with 6 bases separating them. The V gene's germline CDR1 is SGHDN and CDR2 FVKESK. The CDR3 covers 13 residues. The DNA for the CDR3 is TGTGCCAGCAGCCAAGAAGAAACCTATGGCTACACCTTC. Its translation is CASSQEETYGYTF.

The rearrangement links TRBV5-5 to TRBJ2-3, with TRBD2 identical over 10 bases. The V gene's germline CDR1 is SGHKS and CDR2 YYEKEE (reference sequence). This CDR3 is 16 amino acids long. V gave up 0 bases and J gave up 8 bases; unmatched junction bases: 9. The CDR3 here is CASSLVLAGTRGTQYF. DNA of the CDR3: TGTGCCAGCAGCTTGGTACTAGCGGGAACTCGAGGTACGCAGTATTTT. Using reference TRBV5-5 and TRBJ2-3 for the parts outside the CDR3, the full variable domain is DAGVTQSPTHLIKTRGQQVTLRCSPISGHKSVSWYQQVLGQGPQFIFQYYEKEERGRGNFPDRFSARQFPNYSSELNVNALLLGDSALYLCASSLVLAGTRGTQYFGPGTRLTVL.

Comment on this clone: Other DNA sequences of this sample code for an identical CDR3. CDR3 sequence reads: CASTPGQPYGYTF. CDR3 coding DNA: TGTGCCAGCACTCCTGGACAGCCCTATGGCTACACCTTC. The V gene is TRBV6-1, the J gene TRBJ1-2; possibly TRBD1 for D (6 bases). Trimming removed 7 bases at V and 4 bases at J, with 13 bases between. The germline gives CDR1 MNHNS, CDR2 SASEGT. The CDR3 covers 13 residues.

The chain employs TRBV5-1 and TRBJ2-3; the D is unclear. This CDR3 is 13 amino acids long. Germline lookup yields CDR1 SGHRS and CDR2 YFSETQ. V was clipped by 7 bases and J by 0 bases, with 9 bases between them. The CDR3 sequence: CASGIGSTDTQYF. The DNA for the CDR3 is TGCGCCAGCGGCATTGGTAGCACAGATACGCAGTATTTT.

A remark on this clone: This may come from a read error, since a much larger clone is one base off. The V gene is TRBV7-2, the J gene TRBJ2-2; weak D call: TRBD1 (8 bases). Germline CDR1 SGHTA, CDR2 FQGNSA. This CDR3 comprises 16 residues. V was trimmed by 4 bases and J by 6 bases, leaving 18 bases between them. The CDR3 region is CASSSQGGAGAGELFF. CDR3 in DNA: TGTGCCAGCAGCTCACAGGGGGGGGCTGGCGCCGGGGAGCTGTTTTTT.

This rearrangement joins TRBV27 to TRBJ1-5; no firm D call. Trimming cost V 5 bases and J 3 bases, with 8 bases left between them. The CDR3 extends over 13 amino acids. Germline V lookup: CDR1 MNHEY, CDR2 SMNVEV (reference sequence). This chain's CDR3 is CASSTTLNQPQHF. The DNA for the CDR3 is TGTGCCAGCAGTACAACGCTCAATCAGCCCCAGCATTTT.

The table lists this clone with a few counts. The CDR3 sequence is CASSLYLDRPYEQYF. Here the CDR3 DNA reads TGCGCCAGCAGCTTGTATCTAGACAGGCCCTACGAGCAGTACTTC. The chain uses TRBV5-1 and TRBJ2-7, with D tentatively TRBD1 (6 bases). This CDR3 has 15 residues. The ends were cut back, 1 base at V and 2 bases at J, with 13 bases in the middle. CDR1 SGHRS and CDR2 YFSETQ come from the germline V gene.

This clone has only one observation. The chain combines TRBV4-1 with TRBJ2-1, with D tentatively TRBD2 (5 bases). The ends were cut back, 0 bases at V and 4 bases at J, with 13 bases in the middle. Germline loops: CDR1 MGHRA, CDR2 YSYEKL. This CDR3 contains 16 residues. The CDR3 DNA is TGCGCCAGCAGCCAAGATCGAGGGTTCGGATACAATGAGCAGTTCTTC. The encoded protein is CASSQDRGFGYNEQFF.

This clone was seen a handful of times. The V call is TRBV7-8, the J call TRBJ2-1; TRBD2 might be the D (6 bases). Germline CDR1 SGHVS, CDR2 FQNEAQ. The CDR3 is 15 amino acids. Trimming shortened V by 4 bases and J by 0 bases, and 10 bases separated the two germline ends. This CDR3 is CASSSGASSYNEQFF. The CDR3 nucleotides read TGTGCCAGCAGCTCGGGAGCCAGCTCCTACAATGAGCAGTTCTTC.

The CDR3 coding sequence is TGCGCCAGCAGCTTACGGTTCTCTGGGGCCAACGTCCTGACTTTC. This codes for CASSLRFSGANVLTF. This chain joins TRBV5-1 and TRBJ2-6; D gene uncertain. Trimming took 2 bases from V and 0 from J, leaving 6 bases between them. Germline CDR1 is SGHRS and CDR2 is YFSETQ. This CDR3 comprises 15 residues.

This chain links TRBV27 with TRBJ2-3, with D perhaps being TRBD1 or TRBD2 (6 bases each). V was cut by 0 bases and J by 5 bases, with 15 bases left in between. Looked up from germline, CDR1 is MNHEY and CDR2 is SMNVEV (reference sequence). CDR3 size: 16 residues. The CDR3 bases are TGTGCCAGCAGTTTATCGGGACACGGGAGTAGAGATACGCAGTATTTT. Protein: CASSLSGHGSRDTQYF.

V usage is TRBV5-4 and J usage is TRBJ2-7, with TRBD2 matching 9 bases. The CDR3 runs to 16 residues. In germline, CDR1 is SGHNT, CDR2 YYREEE (reference sequence). V shed 3 bases, J shed 0 bases, and the junction held 7 bases outside the gene matches. CDR3 nucleotides: TGTGCCAGCAGCTCTAAGACTAGCGGCAACTCCTACGAGCAGTACTTC. Encoded protein: CASSSKTSGNSYEQYF.

This clone was detected only once. The chain carries TRBV5-1 and TRBJ2-7, with 9 bases that match TRBD2. The V gene end was trimmed by 0 bases and the J gene end by 2 bases; junction bases not matched to a gene: 3. Germline V gives CDR1 SGHRS, CDR2 YFSETQ. CDR3 length: 15 residues. CDR3 in amino acids: CASSLEAGGAYEQYF. The CDR3 region has the DNA TGCGCCAGCAGCTTGGAGGCGGGAGGGGCCTACGAGCAGTACTTC.

This chain's CDR3 is CASTPQGERGREQYF. The DNA of the CDR3 is TGTGCCAGCACCCCACAGGGGGAAAGAGGGCGCGAGCAGTACTTC. The chain is built from TRBV9 and TRBJ2-7; 8 bases are a match to TRBD1. The ends lost 6 bases at V and 6 bases at J; junction bases unmatched: 14. The CDR3 is made up of 15 amino acids. Germline values: CDR1 SGDLS, CDR2 YYNGEE.

The rearrangement uses TRBV11-2 and TRBJ1-1; 7 bases match TRBD1. CDR3 size: 14 residues. J lost 3 bases, V lost 5 bases, and 6 bases had no gene match. The germline V gene has CDR1 SGHAT and CDR2 FQNNGV. CDR3 protein: CASSQRQGYTEAFF. The CDR3 region has the DNA TGTGCCAGCAGCCAAAGACAGGGTTACACTGAAGCTTTCTTT.

The chain links TRBV4-1 to TRBJ2-3; 8 bases map to TRBD1. CDR3 size: 18 residues. Germline assignment: CDR1 MGHRA and CDR2 YSYEKL. Losses at the gene ends were 4 bases for V and 5 bases for J; bases not matched to a gene: 17. CDR3 sequence (DNA): TGCGCCAGCAGCCCATCGTCCAGGGGGCTAGCGTTTCTAGATACGCAGTATTTT. It codes for CASSPSSRGLAFLDTQYF.

Here the CDR3 reads CASRDRGGVTQYF. The DNA of the CDR3 is TGTGCCAGCAGAGACAGGGGCGGTGTGACCCAGTACTTC. This chain joins TRBV28 and TRBJ2-5; 8 nucleotides align to TRBD1. The CDR3 consists of 13 residues. The germline V gene has CDR1 MDHEN and CDR2 SYDVKM. V gave up 6 bases and J gave up 7 bases; unmatched junction bases: 7.

This chain connects TRBV28 to TRBJ2-3, with 7 positions matching TRBD1. The CDR3 loop spans 17 amino acids. Per germline, CDR1 MDHEN and CDR2 SYDVKM. With V trimmed by 7 bases and J by 0 bases, 13 bases remained unmatched. CDR3 residues: CASKMGQRVKSTDTQYF. The CDR3 DNA follows: TGTGCCAGCAAGATGGGACAGCGAGTGAAAAGCACAGATACGCAGTATTTT.